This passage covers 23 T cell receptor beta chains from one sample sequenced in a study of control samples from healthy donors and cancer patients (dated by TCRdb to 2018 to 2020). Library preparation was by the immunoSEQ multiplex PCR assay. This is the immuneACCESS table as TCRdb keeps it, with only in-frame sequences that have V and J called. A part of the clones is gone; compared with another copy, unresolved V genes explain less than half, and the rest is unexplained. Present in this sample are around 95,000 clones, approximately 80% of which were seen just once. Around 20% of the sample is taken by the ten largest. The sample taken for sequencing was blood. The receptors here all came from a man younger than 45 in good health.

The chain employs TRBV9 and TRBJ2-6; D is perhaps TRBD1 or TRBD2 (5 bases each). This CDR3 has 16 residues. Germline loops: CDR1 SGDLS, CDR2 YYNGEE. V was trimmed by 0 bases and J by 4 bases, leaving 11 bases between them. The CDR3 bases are TGTGCCAGCAGCGTAGAGGGACCGGGCGGGGCCAACGTCCTGACTTTC. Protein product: CASSVEGPGGANVLTF.

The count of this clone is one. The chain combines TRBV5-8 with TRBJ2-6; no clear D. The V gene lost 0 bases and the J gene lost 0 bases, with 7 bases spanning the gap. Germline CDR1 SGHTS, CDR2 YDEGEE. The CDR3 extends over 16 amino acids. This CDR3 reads CASSLGLNSGANVLTF. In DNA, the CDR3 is TGTGCCAGCAGCTTGGGTTTGAACTCTGGGGCCAACGTCCTGACTTTC.

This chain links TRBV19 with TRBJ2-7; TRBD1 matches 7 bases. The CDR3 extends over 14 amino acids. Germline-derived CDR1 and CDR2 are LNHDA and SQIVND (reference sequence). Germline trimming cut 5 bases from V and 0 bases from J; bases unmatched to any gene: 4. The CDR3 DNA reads TGTGCCAGTAGTCCCCGGACAGGCTCCTACGAGCAGTACTTC. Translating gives CASSPRTGSYEQYF.

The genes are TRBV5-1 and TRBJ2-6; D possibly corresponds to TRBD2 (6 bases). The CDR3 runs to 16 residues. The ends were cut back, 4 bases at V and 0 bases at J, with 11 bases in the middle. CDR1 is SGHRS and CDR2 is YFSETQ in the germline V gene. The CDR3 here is CASSGTLSSGANVLTF. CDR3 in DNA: TGCGCCAGCAGCGGGACTCTTAGCTCTGGGGCCAACGTCCTGACTTTC.

CDR3: CASSLQGAQGYTF. The CDR3 DNA reads TGTGCCAGCAGTCTTCAGGGGGCGCAAGGCTACACCTTC. This rearrangement joins TRBV27 to TRBJ1-2, with 8 bases that match TRBD1. The CDR3 length is 13 residues. Looked up from germline, CDR1 is MNHEY and CDR2 is SMNVEV (reference sequence). V dropped 5 bases and J dropped 8; count of bases not matched to a gene: 7.

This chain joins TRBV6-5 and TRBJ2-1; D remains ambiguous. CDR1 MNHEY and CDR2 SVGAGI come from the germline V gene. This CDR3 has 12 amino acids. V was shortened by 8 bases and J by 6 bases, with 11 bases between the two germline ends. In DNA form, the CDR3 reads TGTGCCAGCTCCCGAGCCGGCAATGAGCAGTTCTTC. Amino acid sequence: CASSRAGNEQFF.

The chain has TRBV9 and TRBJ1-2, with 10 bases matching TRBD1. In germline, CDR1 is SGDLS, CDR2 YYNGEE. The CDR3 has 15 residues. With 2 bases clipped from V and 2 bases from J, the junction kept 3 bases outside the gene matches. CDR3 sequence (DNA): TGTGCCAGCAGCGTCGACAGGGGGCGAAACTATGGCTACACCTTC. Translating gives CASSVDRGRNYGYTF.

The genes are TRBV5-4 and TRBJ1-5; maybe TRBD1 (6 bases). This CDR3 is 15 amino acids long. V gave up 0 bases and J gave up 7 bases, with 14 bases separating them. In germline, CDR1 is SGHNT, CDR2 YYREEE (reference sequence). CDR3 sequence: CASSLEGGAHQPQHF. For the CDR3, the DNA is TGTGCCAGCAGCTTGGAGGGGGGGGCTCACCAGCCCCAGCATTTT.

The CDR3 spells CASSLNWTGKDSPLHF. The CDR3 nucleotides read TGTGCCAGCAGCTTGAACTGGACAGGGAAGGATTCACCCCTCCACTTT. The genes are TRBV12-1 and TRBJ1-6; TRBD1 was called by the table and not checked on the DNA. TRBV12-1 is labeled a pseudogene. The CDR3 has 16 amino acids.

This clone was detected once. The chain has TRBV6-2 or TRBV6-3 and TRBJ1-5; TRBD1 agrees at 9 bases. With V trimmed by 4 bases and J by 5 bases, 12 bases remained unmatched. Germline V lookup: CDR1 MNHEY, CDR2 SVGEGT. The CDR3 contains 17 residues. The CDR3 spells CASSSLLWTGEDQPQHF. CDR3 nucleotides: TGTGCCAGCAGTTCCTTACTGTGGACAGGGGAGGATCAGCCCCAGCATTTT.

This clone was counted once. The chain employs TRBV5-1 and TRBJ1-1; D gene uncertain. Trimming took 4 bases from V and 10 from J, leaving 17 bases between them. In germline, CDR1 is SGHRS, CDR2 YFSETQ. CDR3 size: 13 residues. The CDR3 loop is CASSPGPGVSAFF. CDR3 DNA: TGCGCCAGCAGCCCGGGCCCGGGTGTATCAGCTTTCTTT.

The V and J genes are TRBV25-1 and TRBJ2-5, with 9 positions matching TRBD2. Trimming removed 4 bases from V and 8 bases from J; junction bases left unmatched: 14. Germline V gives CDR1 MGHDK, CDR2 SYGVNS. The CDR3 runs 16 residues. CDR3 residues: CASSARRGLAQGTQYF. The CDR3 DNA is TGTGCCAGCAGTGCCCGCCGGGGACTAGCTCAGGGAACCCAGTACTTC.

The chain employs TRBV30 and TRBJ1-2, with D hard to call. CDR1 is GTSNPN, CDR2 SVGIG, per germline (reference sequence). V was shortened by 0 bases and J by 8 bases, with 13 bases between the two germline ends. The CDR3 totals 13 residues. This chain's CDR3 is CAWSVGGGGGYTF. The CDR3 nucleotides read TGTGCCTGGAGTGTGGGAGGAGGTGGCGGCTACACCTTC.

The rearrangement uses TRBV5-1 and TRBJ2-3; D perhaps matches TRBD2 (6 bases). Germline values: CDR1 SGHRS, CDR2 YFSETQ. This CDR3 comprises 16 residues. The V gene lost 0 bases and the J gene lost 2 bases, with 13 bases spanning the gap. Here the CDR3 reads CASSLGGAGSTDTQYF. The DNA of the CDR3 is TGCGCCAGCAGCTTGGGCGGGGCAGGGTCCACAGATACGCAGTATTTT.

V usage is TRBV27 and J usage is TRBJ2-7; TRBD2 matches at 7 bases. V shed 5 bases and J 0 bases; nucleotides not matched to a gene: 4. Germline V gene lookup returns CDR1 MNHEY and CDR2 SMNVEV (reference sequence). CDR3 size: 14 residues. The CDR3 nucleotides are TGTGCCAGCAGTCACCGGGGGGTCTCCTACGAGCAGTACTTC. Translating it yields CASSHRGVSYEQYF.

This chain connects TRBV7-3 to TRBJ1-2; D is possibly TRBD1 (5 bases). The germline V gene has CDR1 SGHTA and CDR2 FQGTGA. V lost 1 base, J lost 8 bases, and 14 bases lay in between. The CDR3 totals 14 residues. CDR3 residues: CASSLSPGVVGYTF. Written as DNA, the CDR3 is TGTGCCAGCAGCTTAAGCCCGGGGGTTGTCGGCTACACCTTC.

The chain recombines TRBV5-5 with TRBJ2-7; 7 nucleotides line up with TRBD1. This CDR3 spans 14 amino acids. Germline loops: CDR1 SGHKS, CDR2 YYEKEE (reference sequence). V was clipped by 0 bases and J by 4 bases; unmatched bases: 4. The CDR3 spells CASSLVGRGYEQYF. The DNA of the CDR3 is TGTGCCAGCAGCTTGGTAGGCAGGGGGTACGAGCAGTACTTC.

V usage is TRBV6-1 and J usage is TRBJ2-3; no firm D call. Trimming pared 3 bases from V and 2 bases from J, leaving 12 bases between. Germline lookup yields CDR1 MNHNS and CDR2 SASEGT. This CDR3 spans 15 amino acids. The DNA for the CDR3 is TGTGCCAGCAGTGATGCCGGCGGTTTCACAGATACGCAGTATTTT. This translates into CASSDAGGFTDTQYF.

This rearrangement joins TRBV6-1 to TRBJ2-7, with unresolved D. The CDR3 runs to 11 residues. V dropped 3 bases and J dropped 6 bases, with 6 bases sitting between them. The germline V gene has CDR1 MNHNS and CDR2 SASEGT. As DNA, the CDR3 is TGTGCCAGCAGTGACGCCGTCGAGCAGTACTTC. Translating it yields CASSDAVEQYF.

The CDR3 is CAWSRGESLSPLHF. In DNA, the CDR3 is TGTGCCTGGAGTAGGGGAGAAAGCCTATCACCCCTCCACTTT. J is TRBJ1-6 and V is TRBV30; TRBD1 might be the D (5 bases). The CDR3 runs 14 residues. Germline CDR1 GTSNPN, CDR2 SVGIG (reference sequence). V lost 2 bases, J lost 10 bases, and 15 bases lay in between.

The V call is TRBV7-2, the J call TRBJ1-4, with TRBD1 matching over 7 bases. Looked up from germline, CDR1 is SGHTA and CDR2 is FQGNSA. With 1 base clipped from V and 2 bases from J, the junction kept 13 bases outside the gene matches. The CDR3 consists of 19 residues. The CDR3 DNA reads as TGTGCCAGCAGCTTAGAGCTAGTTGGCAGGGGGGTGACTAATGAAAAACTGTTTTTT. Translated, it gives CASSLELVGRGVTNEKLFF.

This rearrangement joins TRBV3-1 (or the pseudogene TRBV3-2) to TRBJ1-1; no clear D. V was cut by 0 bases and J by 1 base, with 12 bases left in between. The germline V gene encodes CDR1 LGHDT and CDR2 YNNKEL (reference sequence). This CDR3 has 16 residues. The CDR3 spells CASSQESGGRNTEAFF. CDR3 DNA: TGTGCCAGCAGCCAAGAATCAGGAGGAAGGAACACTGAAGCTTTCTTT.

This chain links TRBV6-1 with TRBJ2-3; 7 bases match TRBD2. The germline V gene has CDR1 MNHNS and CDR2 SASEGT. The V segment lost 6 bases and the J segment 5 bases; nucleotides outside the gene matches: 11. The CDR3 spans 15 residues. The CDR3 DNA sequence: TGTGCCAGCAGCAACGGACTAGTCCTTGTAGATACGCAGTATTTT. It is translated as CASSNGLVLVDTQYF.